This passage covers 17 T cell receptor beta chains from one sample sequenced in a study of blood T cell repertoires in COVID-19. Sequencing used immunoSEQ multiplex PCR; TCRdb keeps in-frame clones, though not all of them. The profile covers 110,000 or so clones, with approximately 87% appearing a single time and about 8% taken by the ten largest. Material for sequencing was peripheral blood. These receptors were taken from a man between 65 and 85 years old who had recovered from COVID-19.

The V call is TRBV28, the J call TRBJ2-7; possibly TRBD1 for D (6 bases). The V end was cut by 8 bases, the J end by 3 bases, with 17 bases between. The CDR3 extends over 14 amino acids. Germline V CDR1 and CDR2: MDHEN, SYDVKM. Written as DNA, the CDR3 is TGTGCCAGCGGAATATCGGACAGCCTCTACGAGCAGTACTTC. It translates to CASGISDSLYEQYF. Full variable domain (outside the CDR3, taken from reference TRBV28 and TRBJ2-7): DVKVTQSSRYLVKRTGEKVFLECVQDMDHENMFWYRQDPGLGLRLIYFSYDVKMKEKGDIPEGYSVSREKKERFSLILESASTNQTSMYLCASGISDSLYEQYFGPGTRLTVT.

The chain combines TRBV7-8 with TRBJ1-4, with D maybe TRBD1 (5 bases). Deletions cut 5 bases from V and 5 bases from J, with 12 bases between. The CDR3 covers 14 residues. The germline gives CDR1 SGHVS, CDR2 FQNEAQ. The CDR3 loop is CASSRGRGNEKLFF. The CDR3 DNA sequence: TGTGCCAGCAGCCGAGGGAGGGGAAATGAAAAACTGTTTTTT.

This chain uses TRBV30 with TRBJ2-7; D unresolved. V lost 3 bases and J lost 6, with 9 bases in between. Germline CDR1 is GTSNPN and CDR2 is SVGIG (reference sequence). This CDR3 has 11 residues. Written as DNA, the CDR3 is TGTGCCTGGAGCCCGGGTGTCGAGCAGTACTTC. Translation: CAWSPGVEQYF.

This chain uses TRBV2 with TRBJ2-7, with TRBD1 identical over 8 bases. This CDR3 comprises 13 residues. The J segment lost 6 bases and the V segment lost 7 bases, leaving 8 bases of the junction unmatched. Germline lookup yields CDR1 SNHLY and CDR2 FYNNEI. The CDR3 nucleotides are TGTGCCAGCAAACGACAGGGGCCCTCCGAGCAGTACTTC. Its protein product is CASKRQGPSEQYF.

The chain uses TRBV4-3 and TRBJ2-1; maybe TRBD2 (6 bases). V was shortened by 5 bases and J by 8 bases, with 16 bases between the two germline ends. Looked up from germline, CDR1 is LGHNA and CDR2 is YSLEER. The CDR3 covers 14 residues. The CDR3 coding sequence is TGCGCCAGCAGCGTAAACCAGCTAGCGTATGAGCAGTTCTTC. Protein sequence: CASSVNQLAYEQFF.

The rearrangement joins TRBV7-2 to TRBJ1-5; 7 positions agree with TRBD1. The CDR3 has 15 residues. Losses at the gene ends were 5 bases for V and 4 bases for J; bases not matched to a gene: 8. Germline assignment: CDR1 SGHTA and CDR2 FQGNSA. For the CDR3, the DNA is TGTGCCAGCAGCCGGACAGGAGCTGATAATCAGCCCCAGCATTTT. Its protein is CASSRTGADNQPQHF.

This clone was recorded only once. V gene TRBV11-2 combines with J gene TRBJ1-1, with TRBD1 matching 10 bases. Trimming took 5 bases from V and 0 from J; bases not matched to a gene: 6. Germline V gene sequence: CDR1 SGHAT, CDR2 FQNNGV. The CDR3 has 16 residues. In DNA, the CDR3 is TGTGCCAGCAGCCCCGGGACAGGGGTTATGAACACTGAAGCTTTCTTT. Translating it yields CASSPGTGVMNTEAFF.

The rearrangement links TRBV12-5 to TRBJ1-1, with 7 bases fitting TRBD1. Germline V gives CDR1 LGHNT, CDR2 FRNRAP. This CDR3 region has 15 residues. V gave up 3 bases and J gave up 4 bases; unmatched junction bases: 8. The CDR3 bases are TGTGCTAGTGGTTTCCCCCCAGGGGGGAGCACTGAAGCTTTCTTT. This encodes CASGFPPGGSTEAFF.

V usage is TRBV7-9 and J usage is TRBJ2-3; TRBD2 agrees at 9 bases. This CDR3 region has 17 residues. In germline, CDR1 is SEHNR, CDR2 FQNEAQ (reference sequence). The trim removed 5 bases at V and 0 bases at J, leaving 9 bases unmatched. The CDR3 DNA follows: TGTGCCAGCAGCCGGGGAACTAGCGGGCCTAGCACAGATACGCAGTATTTT. Encoded protein: CASSRGTSGPSTDTQYF. The full variable domain, completed using reference TRBV7-9 and TRBJ2-3, is DTGVSQNPRHKITKRGQNVTFRCDPISEHNRLYWYRQTLGQGPEFLTYFQNEAQLEKSRLLSDRFSAERPKGSFSTLEIQRTEQGDSAMYLCASSRGTSGPSTDTQYFGPGTRLTVL.

This sequence joins TRBV12-3 or TRBV12-4 and TRBJ1-1; 8 positions match TRBD1. The CDR3 totals 12 residues. The V gene end was trimmed by 6 bases and the J gene end by 10 bases; junction bases not matched to a gene: 7. CDR3 in DNA: TGTGCCAGCAGCCGAGACAGGGGCCCAGCTTTCTTT. It translates to CASSRDRGPAFF.

The CDR3 region has the DNA TGTGCCAGCAGACGGACAGGGACAGGCTCCTACGAGCAGTACTTC. It yields the protein CASRRTGTGSYEQYF. V and J are TRBV28 and TRBJ2-7; 8 positions match TRBD1. This CDR3 contains 15 residues. The trim removed 6 bases at V and 0 bases at J, leaving 7 bases unmatched. CDR1 is MDHEN and CDR2 is SYDVKM in the germline V gene.

V is TRBV5-4 and J is TRBJ1-6, with TRBD1 matching over 10 bases. The V gene's germline CDR1 is SGHNT and CDR2 YYREEE (reference sequence). CDR3 length: 17 amino acids. V shed 4 bases, J shed 0 bases, and the junction held 4 bases outside the gene matches. In nucleotides, the CDR3 is TGTGCCAGCAGCCGGGGACAGGGGAGCTCCTATAATTCACCCCTCCACTTT. Protein product: CASSRGQGSSYNSPLHF.

This sequence joins TRBV7-8 and TRBJ2-1, with 10 bases that match TRBD2. Germline CDR1 SGHVS, CDR2 FQNEAQ. CDR3 size: 19 residues. Germline trimming cut 0 bases from V and 1 base from J; bases unmatched to any gene: 9. CDR3 nucleotide sequence: TGTGCCAGCAGCTTAGCCTCTAGCGGGGGACGTGGGTCCTACAATGAGCAGTTCTTC. This translates into CASSLASSGGRGSYNEQFF.

A word on this clone: This CDR3 is also generated by other DNA sequences in the sample. The chain employs TRBV11-2 and TRBJ1-5, with D unclear. The CDR3 contains 13 residues. The germline CDR1 and CDR2 sequences are SGHAT and FQNNGV. Trimming took 5 bases from V and 5 from J, leaving 10 bases between them. The DNA for the CDR3 is TGTGCCAGCAGCCTAAGGGAGGATCAGCCCCAGCATTTT. Encoded protein: CASSLREDQPQHF.

The CDR3 sequence is CASSPTATGPTEAFF. CDR3 sequence (DNA): TGTGCCAGCAGCCCGACGGCCACAGGGCCCACTGAAGCTTTCTTT. This chain joins TRBV11-1 and TRBJ1-1; TRBD1 might be the D (6 bases). The CDR3 covers 15 residues. The V end was cut by 5 bases, the J end by 4 bases, with 17 bases between. Germline-derived CDR1 and CDR2 are SGHAT and FQDESV (reference sequence).

J is TRBJ1-2 and V is TRBV2; D unresolved. Germline loops: CDR1 SNHLY, CDR2 FYNNEI. The V end was cut by 6 bases, the J end by 4 bases, with 18 bases between. This CDR3 is built from 15 residues. The chain's CDR3 is CASRSSSASSYGYTF. The CDR3 region has the DNA TGTGCCAGCAGATCCTCTTCCGCCTCGAGCTATGGCTACACCTTC.

Note on this clone: Other nucleotide sequences from this sample produce the same CDR3. The rearrangement joins TRBV28 to TRBJ2-5, with 9 bases that match TRBD1. Germline assignment: CDR1 MDHEN and CDR2 SYDVKM. The CDR3 has 14 amino acids. The V segment lost 2 bases and the J segment 4 bases; nucleotides outside the gene matches: 2. The CDR3 region has the DNA TGTGCCAGCAGTTTAGGGGGACAGGGAGAGACCCAGTACTTC. Protein sequence: CASSLGGQGETQYF.